One and the same sample provided the 21 T cell receptor beta chains below, sequenced in a study of blood T cell repertoires in COVID-19. The data were produced by immunoSEQ multiplex PCR, yet TCRdb's version contains in-frame clones alone and is incomplete. The top ten clones hold more than 7.5% of a sample with 150,000 to 200,000 clones, approximately 86% of them seen once. The sequenced material came from peripheral blood. These receptors were obtained from a man in his forties or fifties with active or convalescent COVID-19.

The gene calls are TRBV27 and TRBJ1-4; TRBD1 matches at 7 bases. V lost 8 bases to trimming and J lost 8 bases; unmatched junction nucleotides: 8. The CDR3 is made up of 13 amino acids. CDR1 is MNHEY, CDR2 SMNVEV, per germline (reference sequence). CDR3 residues: CASGKQGREKLFF. CDR3 bases: TGTGCCAGCGGCAAACAGGGGAGGGAAAAACTGTTTTTT.

The chain carries TRBV2 and TRBJ1-1, with 11 nucleotides matching TRBD1. The CDR3 totals 16 residues. V gave up 6 bases and J gave up 2 bases; unmatched junction bases: 8. The germline V gene encodes CDR1 SNHLY and CDR2 FYNNEI. The CDR3 region is CASRLGQGAGNTEAFF. CDR3 DNA sequence: TGTGCCAGCAGGCTTGGACAGGGGGCTGGAAACACTGAAGCTTTCTTT.

A few counts support this clone. The chain is built from TRBV1 and TRBJ2-3; TRBD1, the table's D call, lacks a check against the DNA. TRBV1 is listed as a pseudogene. CDR3 length: 17 amino acids. CDR3 residues: CTSSQEVRTGRTRRQYF. The CDR3, as DNA: TGCACCAGCAGCCAAGAGGTAAGGACAGGGAGGACTAGGAGGCAGTATTTT.

The rearrangement uses TRBV6-1 and TRBJ1-1; D might be TRBD1 (5 bases). The CDR3 covers 15 residues. CDR1 and CDR2 from the germline V gene are MNHNS and SASEGT. Trimming cost V 3 bases and J 8 bases, with 19 bases left between them. The CDR3 sequence is CASSERDGDREEAFF. CDR3 in DNA: TGTGCCAGCAGTGAGAGGGACGGGGACCGGGAGGAAGCTTTCTTT.

This rearrangement joins TRBV5-6 to TRBJ2-3; D is possibly TRBD2 (5 bases). The germline V and J ends were trimmed by 5 bases and 2 bases, with 12 bases remaining between them. Germline assignment: CDR1 SGHDT and CDR2 YYEEEE. The CDR3 is 14 residues long. The CDR3 bases are TGTGCCAGCAGGAAGAGCGGACCCACAGATACGCAGTATTTT. It specifies CASRKSGPTDTQYF.

The gene calls are TRBV10-2 and TRBJ2-7, with unresolved D. Per germline, CDR1 WSHSY and CDR2 SAAADI. The CDR3 extends over 13 amino acids. V was cut by 4 bases and J by 4 bases, with 11 bases left in between. Written as DNA, the CDR3 is TGCGCCAGCAGTGTCCAGACTGGATACGAGCAGTACTTC. The encoded protein is CASSVQTGYEQYF.

The chain combines TRBV12-3 or TRBV12-4 with TRBJ1-1; TRBD1 matches 9 bases. The V segment lost 4 bases and the J segment 8 bases; nucleotides outside the gene matches: 2. CDR3 length: 12 residues. The chain's CDR3 is CASSSTGGEAFF. DNA for the CDR3: TGTGCCAGCAGTTCGACAGGGGGAGAAGCTTTCTTT.

The rearrangement joins TRBV6-5 to TRBJ1-3, with TRBD1 as a possible D gene (5 bases). The V end lost 6 bases, the J end lost 4 bases, and 10 bases lay between the germline ends. Germline V gene data show CDR1 as MNHEY and CDR2 as SVGAGI. This CDR3 region has 13 residues. The CDR3 region has the DNA TGTGCCAGCAGGCAGGGATTCGGAAACACCATATATTTT. Translated, it gives CASRQGFGNTIYF.

The gene calls are TRBV5-4 and TRBJ2-5, with TRBD1 identical over 9 bases. Trimming took 3 bases from V and 1 from J; bases not matched to a gene: 7. Germline V CDR1 and CDR2: SGHNT, YYREEE (reference sequence). This CDR3 contains 16 residues. The DNA of the CDR3 is TGTGCCAGCAGCTCAACCGGGACAGGGCGCCAAGAGACCCAGTACTTC. Translation gives CASSSTGTGRQETQYF.

CDR3 coding DNA: TGTGCCAGCAGTGCGGAGGCAGGTCGGTATAATTCACCCCTCCACTTT. Translated: CASSAEAGRYNSPLHF. This chain connects TRBV2 to TRBJ1-6, with no clear D. The CDR3 sequence is 16 residues long. The V gene lost 4 bases and the J gene lost 4 bases, with 14 bases spanning the gap. The germline V gene has CDR1 SNHLY and CDR2 FYNNEI. The variable domain in full, completed from reference TRBV2 and TRBJ1-6, reads EPEVTQTPSHQVTQMGQEVILRCVPISNHLYFYWYRQILGQKVEFLVSFYNNEISEKSEIFDDQFSVERPDGSNFTLKIRSTKLEDSAMYFCASSAEAGRYNSPLHFGNGTRLTVT.

The genes are TRBV13 and TRBJ2-3; 9 bases agree with TRBD2. V lost 5 bases to trimming and J lost 6 bases; unmatched junction nucleotides: 9. CDR1 PRHDT and CDR2 FYEKMQ come from the germline V gene (reference sequence). The CDR3 is 15 residues long. The CDR3 spells CASSPPREGMDTQYF. As DNA, the CDR3 is TGTGCCAGCAGCCCACCGCGGGAGGGGATGGATACGCAGTATTTT.

The chain links TRBV24-1 to TRBJ2-7, with 8 bases aligning to TRBD2. Germline V lookup: CDR1 KGHDR, CDR2 SFDVKD. This CDR3 contains 18 residues. Trimming cost V 4 bases and J 6 bases; bases outside gene matches: 19. The CDR3 is CATSDPYAPGGVETEQYF. The CDR3 DNA sequence: TGTGCCACCAGTGACCCATACGCTCCCGGGGGGGTTGAGACCGAGCAGTACTTC.

The chain uses TRBV7-9 and TRBJ2-3; the D gene is possibly TRBD1 (6 bases). CDR1 is SEHNR, CDR2 FQNEAQ, per germline (reference sequence). The CDR3 covers 14 residues. Trimming shortened V by 5 bases and J by 12 bases, and 21 bases separated the two germline ends. CDR3 sequence: CASSEAARDNTQYF. CDR3 DNA sequence: TGTGCCAGCAGCGAAGCGGCCCGGGACAACACACAGTATTTT. Drawing the rest from reference TRBV7-9 and TRBJ2-3, the complete variable domain is DTGVSQNPRHKITKRGQNVTFRCDPISEHNRLYWYRQTLGQGPEFLTYFQNEAQLEKSRLLSDRFSAERPKGSFSTLEIQRTEQGDSAMYLCASSEAARDNTQYFGPGTRLTVL.

The chain has TRBV4-2 and TRBJ2-1, with D tentatively TRBD2 (5 bases). Germline V lookup: CDR1 LGHNA, CDR2 YNFKEQ. V lost 0 bases, J lost 9 bases, and 9 bases lay in between. The CDR3 runs 13 residues. The CDR3 region has the DNA TGTGCCAGCAGCCAAGATTTTGGGAGTGAGCAGTTCTTC. Translating it yields CASSQDFGSEQFF.

Worth noting for this clone: In the same sample, other DNA sequences code for this CDR3. The chain employs TRBV7-9 and TRBJ1-1; 8 nucleotides line up with TRBD1. V was pared by 7 bases and J by 1 base, with 5 bases of the junction left unmatched. Germline-derived CDR1 and CDR2 are SEHNR and FQNEAQ (reference sequence). The CDR3 contains 14 residues. The CDR3 DNA reads TGTGCCAGCATCTTGGACAGGGCGAACACTGAAGCTTTCTTT. As protein: CASILDRANTEAFF. The variable domain in full, with the rest retrieved from reference TRBV7-9 and TRBJ1-1, is DTGVSQNPRHKITKRGQNVTFRCDPISEHNRLYWYRQTLGQGPEFLTYFQNEAQLEKSRLLSDRFSAERPKGSFSTLEIQRTEQGDSAMYLCASILDRANTEAFFGQGTRLTVV.

This clone was detected once. The J gene is TRBJ2-3, the V gene TRBV7-2; D is undetermined. The V gene's germline CDR1 is SGHTA and CDR2 FQGNSA. The CDR3 length is 15 residues. The V gene lost 3 bases and the J gene lost 4 bases, with 14 bases spanning the gap. Written as DNA, the CDR3 is TGTGCCAGCAGCTTCATCAGCCCAGGCGCAGATACGCAGTATTTT. It specifies CASSFISPGADTQYF.

The chain recombines TRBV7-2 with TRBJ1-1; D is unclear. CDR3 length: 15 residues. V lost 1 base to trimming and J lost 3 bases, with 12 bases between them. The germline V gene has CDR1 SGHTA and CDR2 FQGNSA. Here the CDR3 DNA reads TGTGCCAGCAGCTTAGTTCGGGGAGGATACACTGAAGCTTTCTTT. Amino acids: CASSLVRGGYTEAFF.

V usage is TRBV29-1 and J usage is TRBJ2-1; 11 positions agree with TRBD2. Looked up from germline, CDR1 is SQVTM and CDR2 is ANQGSEA. This CDR3 region has 13 residues. After removal of 6 bases from V and 10 bases from J, the junction contained 8 bases not matched to a gene. CDR3 protein: CSVGPGLAAEQFF. CDR3 nucleotide sequence: TGCAGCGTAGGACCGGGACTAGCGGCGGAGCAGTTCTTC.

The chain uses TRBV9 and TRBJ2-3; a weak D match, TRBD1 (7 bases). Trimming took 4 bases from V and 1 from J, leaving 16 bases between them. Germline assignment: CDR1 SGDLS and CDR2 YYNGEE. This CDR3 is built from 16 residues. This chain's CDR3 is CASSPVQGGGTDTQYF. The CDR3 DNA follows: TGTGCCAGCAGCCCAGTGCAGGGGGGAGGCACAGATACGCAGTATTTT.

This chain joins TRBV7-2 and TRBJ1-2; TRBD1 is a possible D gene (5 bases). This CDR3 region has 16 residues. The V end lost 4 bases, the J end lost 0 bases, and 15 bases lay between the germline ends. Germline values: CDR1 SGHTA, CDR2 FQGNSA. CDR3 loop: CASSYPELTANYGYTF. The CDR3 region has the DNA TGTGCCAGCAGCTACCCTGAACTGACAGCTAACTATGGCTACACCTTC. Based on the CDR3 plus reference TRBV7-2 and TRBJ1-2, the full variable domain is GAGVSQSPSNKVTEKGKDVELRCDPISGHTALYWYRQSLGQGLEFLIYFQGNSAPDKSGLPSDRFSAERTGGSVSTLTIQRTQQEDSAVYLCASSYPELTANYGYTFGSGTRLTVV.

The chain has TRBV6-5 and TRBJ1-2; possible D gene TRBD1, 6 bases. In germline, CDR1 is MNHEY, CDR2 SVGAGI. Deletions cut 5 bases from V and 6 bases from J, with 19 bases between. The CDR3 extends over 15 amino acids. The CDR3 bases are TGTGCCAGCAGTCCCGGGACAAACTCCCTTCATGGCTACACCTTC. It codes for CASSPGTNSLHGYTF.